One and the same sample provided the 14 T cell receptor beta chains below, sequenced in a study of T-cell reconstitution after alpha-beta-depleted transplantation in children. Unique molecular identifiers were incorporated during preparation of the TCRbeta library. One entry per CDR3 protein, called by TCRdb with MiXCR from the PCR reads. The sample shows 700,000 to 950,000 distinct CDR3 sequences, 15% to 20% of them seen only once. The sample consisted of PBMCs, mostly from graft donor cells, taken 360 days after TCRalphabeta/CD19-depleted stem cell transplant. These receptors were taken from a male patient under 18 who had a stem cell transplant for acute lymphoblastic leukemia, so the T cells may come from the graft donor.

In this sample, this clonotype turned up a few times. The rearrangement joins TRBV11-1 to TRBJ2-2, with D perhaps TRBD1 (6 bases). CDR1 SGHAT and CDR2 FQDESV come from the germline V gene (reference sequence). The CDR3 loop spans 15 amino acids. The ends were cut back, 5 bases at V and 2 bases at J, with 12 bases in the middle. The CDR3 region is CASSTGSSNTGELFF. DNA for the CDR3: TGTGCCAGCAGCACAGGGTCTTCCAACACCGGGGAGCTGTTTTTT.

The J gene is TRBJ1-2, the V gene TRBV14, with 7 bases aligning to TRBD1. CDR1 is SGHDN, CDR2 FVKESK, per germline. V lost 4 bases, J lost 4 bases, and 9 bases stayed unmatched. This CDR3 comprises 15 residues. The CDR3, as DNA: TGTGCCAGCAGCCGTACAGGGGAATTTGGCTATGGCTACACCTTC. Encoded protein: CASSRTGEFGYGYTF.

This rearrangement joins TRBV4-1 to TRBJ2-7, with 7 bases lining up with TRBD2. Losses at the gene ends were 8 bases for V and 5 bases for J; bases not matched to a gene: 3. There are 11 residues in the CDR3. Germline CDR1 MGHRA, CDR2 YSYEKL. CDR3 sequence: CASRLANEQYF. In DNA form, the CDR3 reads TGCGCCAGCCGACTAGCAAACGAGCAGTACTTC.

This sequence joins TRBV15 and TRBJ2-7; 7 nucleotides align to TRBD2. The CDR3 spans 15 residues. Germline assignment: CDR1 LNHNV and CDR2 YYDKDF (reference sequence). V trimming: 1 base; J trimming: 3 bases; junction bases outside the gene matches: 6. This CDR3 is CATSRVGTTSYEQYF. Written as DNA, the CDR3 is TGTGCCACCAGCAGAGTTGGGACTACGAGCTACGAGCAGTACTTC.

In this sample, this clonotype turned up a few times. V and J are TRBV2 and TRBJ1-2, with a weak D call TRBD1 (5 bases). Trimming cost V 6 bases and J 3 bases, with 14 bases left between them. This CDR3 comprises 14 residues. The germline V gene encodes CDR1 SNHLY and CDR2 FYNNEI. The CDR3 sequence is CASRPTGQDYGYTF. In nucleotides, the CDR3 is TGTGCCAGCAGACCGACCGGACAAGACTATGGCTACACCTTC.

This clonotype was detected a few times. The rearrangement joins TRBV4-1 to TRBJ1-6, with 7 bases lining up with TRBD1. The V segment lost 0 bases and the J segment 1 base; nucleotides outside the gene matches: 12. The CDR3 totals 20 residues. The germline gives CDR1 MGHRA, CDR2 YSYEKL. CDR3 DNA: TGCGCCAGCAGCCAAGAATGGGGACAGCTGCTCTTTTCCTATAATTCACCCCTCCACTTT. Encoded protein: CASSQEWGQLLFSYNSPLHF.

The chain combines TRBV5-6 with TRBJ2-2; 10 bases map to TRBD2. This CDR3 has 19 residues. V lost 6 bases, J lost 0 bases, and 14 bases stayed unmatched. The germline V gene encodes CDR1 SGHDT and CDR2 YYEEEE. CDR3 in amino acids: CASTPWSGLAVANTGELFF. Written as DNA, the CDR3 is TGTGCCAGCACCCCTTGGTCCGGACTAGCGGTCGCGAACACCGGGGAGCTGTTTTTT.

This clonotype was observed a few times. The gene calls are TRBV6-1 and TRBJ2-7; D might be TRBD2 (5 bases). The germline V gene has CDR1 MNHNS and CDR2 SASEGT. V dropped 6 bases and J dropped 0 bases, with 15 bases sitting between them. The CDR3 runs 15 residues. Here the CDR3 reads CASRKTNPRSYEQYF. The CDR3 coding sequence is TGTGCCAGCAGAAAGACTAATCCTCGCTCCTACGAGCAGTACTTC.

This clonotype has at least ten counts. The CDR3 DNA reads as TGTGCCAGCAGCTTAGTTTTCCTAGCGGGATCCCACGAGCAGTACTTC. Its translation: CASSLVFLAGSHEQYF. This rearrangement joins TRBV11-2 to TRBJ2-7, with 9 bases aligning to TRBD2. Germline CDR1 is SGHAT and CDR2 is FQNNGV. Trimming at V came to 1 base and at J to 5 bases, leaving 9 bases not matched to a gene. This CDR3 is 16 amino acids long.

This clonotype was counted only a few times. The CDR3 protein is CASSHPGGLNTEAFF. CDR3 bases: TGTGCCAGCAGCCACCCAGGGGGACTGAACACTGAAGCTTTCTTT. This rearrangement joins TRBV12-3 or TRBV12-4 to TRBJ1-1; TRBD1 matches 7 bases. Unmatched junction bases numbered 7, after V lost 6 bases and J lost 0 bases. The CDR3 contains 15 residues.

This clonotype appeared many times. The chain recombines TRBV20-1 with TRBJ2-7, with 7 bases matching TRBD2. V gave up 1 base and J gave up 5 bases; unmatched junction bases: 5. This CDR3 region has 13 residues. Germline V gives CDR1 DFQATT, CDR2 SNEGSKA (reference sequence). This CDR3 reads CSARGGRVDEQYF. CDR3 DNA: TGCAGTGCTAGAGGGGGGAGGGTCGACGAGCAGTACTTC.

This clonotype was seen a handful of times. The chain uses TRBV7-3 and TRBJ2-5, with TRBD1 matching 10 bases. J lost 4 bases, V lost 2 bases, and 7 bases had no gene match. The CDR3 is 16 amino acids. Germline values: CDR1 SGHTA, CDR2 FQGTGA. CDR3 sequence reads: CASSLLGTGVGETQYF. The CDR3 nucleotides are TGTGCCAGCAGCTTACTCGGGACAGGGGTCGGAGAGACCCAGTACTTC.

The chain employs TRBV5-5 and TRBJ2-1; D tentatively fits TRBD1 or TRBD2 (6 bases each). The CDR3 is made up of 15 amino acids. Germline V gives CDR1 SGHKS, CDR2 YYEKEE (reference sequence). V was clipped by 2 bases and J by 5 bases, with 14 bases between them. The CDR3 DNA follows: TGTGCCAGCAGCTTAGGGGGGAGTATCCACAATGAGCAGTTCTTC. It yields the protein CASSLGGSIHNEQFF.

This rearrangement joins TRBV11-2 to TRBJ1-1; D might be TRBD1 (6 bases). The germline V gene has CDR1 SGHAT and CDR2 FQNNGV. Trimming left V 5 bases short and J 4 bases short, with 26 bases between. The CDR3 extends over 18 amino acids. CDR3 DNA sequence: TGTGCCAGCAGCCCCCCCCGAGCGGGGGCGCTTGGTCGCACTGAAGCTTTCTTT. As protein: CASSPPRAGALGRTEAFF.